The 24 T cell receptor beta chains below were found in one sample sequenced in a study of T-cell memory formation after mild COVID-19. One entry per CDR3 protein, called by TCRdb with MiXCR from the 5' RACE reads. The table lists approximately 290,000 distinct CDR3 sequences, approximately 8.4% of them singletons. The sequencing sample was made of PBMCs or a T cell subset sorted from them (not recorded which). Every receptor here comes from a man between 18 and 35 years old who had mild COVID-19 (a few samples of this study predate the infection). Cell type and time point are not known.

This clonotype was seen repeatedly, ten times or more. The chain uses TRBV3-1 and TRBJ2-5; 8 positions agree with TRBD2. V lost 7 bases and J lost 0; bases outside the gene matches: 1. The CDR3 sequence is 13 residues long. Germline assignment: CDR1 LGHDT and CDR2 YNNKEL (reference sequence). The CDR3 sequence is CASTGGHQETQYF. Written as DNA, the CDR3 is TGTGCCAGCACGGGGGGGCACCAAGAGACCCAGTACTTC.

The rearrangement links TRBV4-3 to TRBJ2-6; maybe TRBD1 (6 bases). Germline CDR1 LGHNA, CDR2 YSLEER. This CDR3 comprises 21 residues. Trimming removed 0 bases at V and 0 bases at J, with 21 bases between. Here the CDR3 reads CASSQEGTNLRPLSGANVLTF. CDR3 nucleotides: TGCGCCAGCAGCCAAGAGGGGACAAACCTTCGCCCCCTCTCTGGGGCCAACGTCCTGACTTTC.

This clonotype was seen more than once but under ten times. Here the CDR3 reads CASSLGAGTGGFGNTIYF. CDR3 DNA sequence: TGCGCCAGCAGCCTGGGAGCCGGGACAGGGGGATTTGGAAACACCATATATTTT. The chain has TRBV5-1 and TRBJ1-3; 11 bases align to TRBD1. The length of the CDR3 is 18 residues. Germline V lookup: CDR1 SGHRS, CDR2 YFSETQ. J was trimmed by 3 bases and V by 4 bases; bases with no gene match: 12. Full variable domain (remainder filled in from reference TRBV5-1 and TRBJ1-3): KAGVTQTPRYLIKTRGQQVTLSCSPISGHRSVSWYQQTPGQGLQFLFEYFSETQRNKGNFPGRFSGRQFSNSRSEMNVSTLELGDSALYLCASSLGAGTGGFGNTIYFGEGSWLTVV.

This clonotype was detected ten times or more. This chain links TRBV10-3 with TRBJ1-2; D might be TRBD1 (6 bases). The CDR3 contains 14 residues. CDR1 ENHRY and CDR2 SYGVKD come from the germline V gene. V was pared by 5 bases and J by 2 bases, with 12 bases between. The CDR3 DNA is TGTGCCATCAGTCCCTCAGGGGAAAACTATGGCTACACCTTC. As protein: CAISPSGENYGYTF.

There are a few counts of this clonotype. The chain joins TRBV4-1 to TRBJ1-5; the D gene is possibly TRBD1 (5 bases). Germline CDR1 MGHRA, CDR2 YSYEKL. The CDR3 totals 14 residues. Trimming pared 4 bases from V and 9 bases from J, leaving 16 bases between. The CDR3 sequence is CASSRQILGRPQHF. CDR3 nucleotides: TGCGCCAGCAGCCGACAGATCCTAGGGAGGCCCCAGCATTTT.

This clonotype has ten or more counts. V gene TRBV7-3 combines with J gene TRBJ2-5, with 9 nucleotides matching TRBD2. V shed 6 bases and J 5 bases; nucleotides not matched to a gene: 10. The germline CDR1 and CDR2 sequences are SGHTA and FQGTGA. This CDR3 has 15 amino acids. CDR3 DNA: TGTGCCAGCAGTTTGGCGGGGGGGCCTATTGAGACCCAGTACTTC. This translates into CASSLAGGPIETQYF. The complete variable domain, with remaining parts taken from reference TRBV7-3 and TRBJ2-5, reads GAGVSQTPSNKVTEKGKYVELRCDPISGHTALYWYRQSLGQGPEFLIYFQGTGAADDSGLPNDRFFAVRPEGSVSTLKIQRTERGDSAVYLCASSLAGGPIETQYFGPGTRLLVL.

The rearrangement uses TRBV7-2 and TRBJ1-3; 10 nucleotides match TRBD1. The germline V gene encodes CDR1 SGHTA and CDR2 FQGNSA. The V gene end was trimmed by 5 bases and the J gene end by 4 bases; junction bases not matched to a gene: 5. This CDR3 contains 15 residues. CDR3 nucleotides: TGTGCCAGCAGCCGACAGGGGGCTTTAGGAAACACCATATATTTT. Its translation: CASSRQGALGNTIYF.

V is TRBV12-3 or TRBV12-4 and J is TRBJ1-1; D is undetermined. CDR3 size: 14 residues. V lost 2 bases and J 2 bases, leaving 9 bases between the germline ends. The CDR3 reads CASSLYLVNTEAFF. For the CDR3, the DNA is TGTGCCAGCAGTTTATACCTCGTAAACACTGAAGCTTTCTTT.

This sequence joins TRBV12-3 or TRBV12-4 and TRBJ2-1, with D perhaps matching TRBD2 (5 bases). The CDR3 spans 13 residues. Between the trimmed V and J ends, which lost 5 bases and 4 bases, there was a span of 9 bases. This CDR3 reads CASSPGLYNEQFF. CDR3 DNA sequence: TGTGCCAGCAGTCCCGGACTGTACAATGAGCAGTTCTTC.

This clonotype was observed a handful of times. The chain carries TRBV27 and TRBJ2-1, with D unclear. Germline V gene data show CDR1 as MNHEY and CDR2 as SMNVEV (reference sequence). Trimming removed 5 bases from V and 8 bases from J, with 10 bases in between. The CDR3 has 12 amino acids. CDR3: CASSLLNDEQFF. In nucleotides, the CDR3 is TGTGCCAGCAGTCTACTCAACGATGAGCAGTTCTTC.

The CDR3 spells CASSSQVVAGHTGELFF. CDR3 DNA sequence: TGTGCCAGCAGTAGCCAGGTGGTAGCGGGGCACACCGGGGAGCTGTTTTTT. The gene calls are TRBV12-3 or TRBV12-4 and TRBJ2-2; 8 bases match TRBD2. The trim removed 5 bases at V and 3 bases at J, leaving 11 bases unmatched. CDR3 length: 17 amino acids.

In its sample, this clonotype was seen a few times. This sequence joins TRBV4-1 and TRBJ2-2; possible D gene TRBD1, 5 bases. Per the germline V gene, CDR1 is MGHRA and CDR2 is YSYEKL. The CDR3 covers 16 residues. V lost 8 bases, J lost 0 bases, and 16 bases lay in between. CDR3 bases: TGCGCCAGCGGACAACCTAAAAAAACGAACACCGGGGAGCTGTTTTTT. Translating it yields CASGQPKKTNTGELFF.

This clonotype was recorded a few times. The chain is built from TRBV5-1 and TRBJ1-5; D is perhaps TRBD1 (6 bases). The CDR3 has 15 residues. The V gene lost 1 base and the J gene lost 5 bases, with 13 bases spanning the gap. Germline-derived CDR1 and CDR2 are SGHRS and YFSETQ. The chain's CDR3 is CASSLWAGEDQPQHF. CDR3 in DNA: TGCGCCAGCAGCTTGTGGGCAGGGGAGGATCAGCCCCAGCATTTT. The full variable domain, completed using reference TRBV5-1 and TRBJ1-5, is KAGVTQTPRYLIKTRGQQVTLSCSPISGHRSVSWYQQTPGQGLQFLFEYFSETQRNKGNFPGRFSGRQFSNSRSEMNVSTLELGDSALYLCASSLWAGEDQPQHFGDGTRLSIL.

In its sample, this clonotype was seen many times. V usage is TRBV10-3 and J usage is TRBJ1-5; no clear D gene. V dropped 0 bases and J dropped 2 bases, with 11 bases sitting between them. Germline CDR1 is ENHRY and CDR2 is SYGVKD. The CDR3 contains 16 residues. CDR3 region: CAISESPGRRNQPQHF. The CDR3 DNA reads as TGTGCCATCAGTGAGTCACCCGGGAGGCGCAATCAGCCCCAGCATTTT.

This clonotype appeared a few times. The J gene is TRBJ1-4, the V gene TRBV25-1; D unclear. The V end lost 4 bases, the J end lost 5 bases, and 5 bases lay between the germline ends. This CDR3 contains 12 residues. CDR1 and CDR2 (germline): MGHDK, SYGVNS. CDR3 in amino acids: CASSGTNEKLFF. The CDR3 DNA reads as TGTGCCAGCAGTGGAACCAATGAAAAACTGTTTTTT.

The genes are TRBV29-1 and TRBJ2-1, with D possibly matching TRBD2 (7 bases). The CDR3 sequence is 17 residues long. Germline V lookup: CDR1 SQVTM, CDR2 ANQGSEA. Trimming took off 2 bases at V and 4 bases at J, with 21 bases between the two ends. This CDR3 is CSVEPPGEGGLYNEQFF. The CDR3 region has the DNA TGCAGCGTTGAACCCCCCGGGGAGGGGGGGCTTTACAATGAGCAGTTCTTC.

This clonotype has just a few counts. V usage is TRBV6-6 and J usage is TRBJ1-2, with D unresolved. V dropped 7 bases and J dropped 0 bases, with 9 bases sitting between them. This CDR3 region has 13 residues. In germline, CDR1 is MNHNY, CDR2 SVGAGI (reference sequence). Here the CDR3 reads CASKRQTNYGYTF. The CDR3 DNA is TGTGCCAGCAAAAGGCAGACTAACTATGGCTACACCTTC.

This clonotype has more than one count but fewer than ten. This chain connects TRBV24-1 to TRBJ2-5; 7 bases map to TRBD1. The CDR3 has 14 residues. CDR1 KGHDR and CDR2 SFDVKD come from the germline V gene. The ends lost 4 bases at V and 5 bases at J; junction bases unmatched: 6. The CDR3 region is CATSDPRGTETQYF. The DNA of the CDR3 is TGTGCCACCAGTGACCCCAGGGGGACGGAGACCCAGTACTTC.

The chain couples TRBV4-3 to TRBJ1-2; 7 nucleotides align to TRBD1. The CDR3 runs to 14 residues. Germline V gives CDR1 LGHNA, CDR2 YSLEER. Germline trimming cut 3 bases from V and 8 bases from J; bases unmatched to any gene: 9. The CDR3 nucleotides are TGCGCCAGCAGCCAGGAGGAGGGGGCTGGAGGCTACACCTTC. Encoded protein: CASSQEEGAGGYTF.

This clonotype was detected a few times. The chain uses TRBV3-1 and TRBJ1-5; no firm D call. Trimming took off 7 bases at V and 0 bases at J, with 7 bases between the two ends. The CDR3 consists of 13 residues. Germline CDR1 LGHDT, CDR2 YNNKEL (reference sequence). CDR3 in amino acids: CASTSDSNQPQHF. The DNA for the CDR3 is TGTGCCAGCACCTCAGATAGCAATCAGCCCCAGCATTTT. The full variable domain, with the rest looked up from reference TRBV3-1 and TRBJ1-5, is DTAVSQTPKYLVTQMGNDKSIKCEQNLGHDTMYWYKQDSKKFLKIMFSYNNKELIINETVPNRFSPKSPDKAHLNLHINSLELGDSAVYFCASTSDSNQPQHFGDGTRLSIL.

This clonotype was detected only a few times. The chain recombines TRBV9 with TRBJ1-5; D gene uncertain. The CDR3 totals 15 residues. Trimming took off 4 bases at V and 0 bases at J, with 11 bases between the two ends. From germline, CDR1 is SGDLS and CDR2 YYNGEE. CDR3 loop: CASSPTGDSNQPQHF. The CDR3 coding sequence is TGTGCCAGCAGCCCCACTGGGGATAGCAATCAGCCCCAGCATTTT.

The chain joins TRBV5-6 to TRBJ2-6; D uncertain. V was trimmed by 2 bases and J by 3 bases, leaving 12 bases between them. Germline CDR1 reads SGHDT; CDR2 reads YYEEEE. The CDR3 loop spans 16 amino acids. CDR3 loop: CASSLVPPLGANVLTF. The CDR3 DNA follows: TGTGCCAGCAGCTTAGTCCCTCCCCTTGGGGCCAACGTCCTGACTTTC.

There are many counts of this clonotype. The chain combines TRBV12-3 or TRBV12-4 with TRBJ2-7; TRBD1 matches 10 bases. Trimming took 6 bases from V and 7 from J; bases not matched to a gene: 9. The CDR3 contains 14 residues. The CDR3 protein is CASSPRQGAGEQYF. The DNA for the CDR3 is TGTGCCAGCAGCCCTCGACAGGGGGCGGGGGAGCAGTACTTC.

This clonotype was seen more than once but under ten times. The gene calls are TRBV12-3 or TRBV12-4 and TRBJ1-2; tentative D call: TRBD1 (5 bases). The CDR3 runs 13 residues. V lost 2 bases to trimming and J lost 6 bases, with 10 bases between them. The CDR3 sequence is CASSLQGPDGYTF. For the CDR3, the DNA is TGTGCCAGCAGTTTACAGGGCCCCGATGGCTACACCTTC.